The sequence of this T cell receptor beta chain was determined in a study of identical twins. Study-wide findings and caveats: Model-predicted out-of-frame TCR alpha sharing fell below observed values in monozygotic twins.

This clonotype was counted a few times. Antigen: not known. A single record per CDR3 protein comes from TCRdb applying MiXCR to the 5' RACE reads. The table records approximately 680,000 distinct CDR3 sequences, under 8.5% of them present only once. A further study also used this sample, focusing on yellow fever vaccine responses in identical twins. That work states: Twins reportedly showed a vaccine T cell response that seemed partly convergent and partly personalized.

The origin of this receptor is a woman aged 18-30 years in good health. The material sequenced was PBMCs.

The CDR3 region is CASSFAVVSSGANVLTF. The CDR3 nucleotides are TGTGCCAGCAGTTTTGCAGTCGTCAGCTCTGGGGCCAACGTCCTGACTTTC. The J gene is TRBJ2-6, the V gene TRBV12-3 or TRBV12-4; D gene unclear. Deletions cut 3 bases from V and 0 bases from J, with 12 bases between. The CDR3 length is 17 residues.